Below, 11 T cell receptor beta chains from the same sample are listed, as sequenced in a study of T cell repertoires in cytomegalovirus infection. One entry per CDR3 protein, called by TCRdb with MiXCR from the reads. This table has around 270,000 distinct CDR3 sequences, roughly 10% appearing once. Sequences were obtained from PBMCs. These receptors came from a human donor in good health (CMV status not recorded). Some clones in this sample may be carry-over from other donors' samples.

This clonotype was seen only a few times. This chain uses TRBV20-1 with TRBJ2-1, with 9 bases that match TRBD2. V lost 0 bases, J lost 14 bases, and 17 bases stayed unmatched. There are 16 residues in the CDR3. Germline V gene lookup returns CDR1 DFQATT and CDR2 SNEGSKA (reference sequence). This chain's CDR3 is CSARESGVAGGWREFF. CDR3 in DNA: TGCAGTGCTAGAGAATCGGGGGTGGCGGGGGGGTGGAGGGAGTTCTTC.

In this sample, this clonotype turned up a few times. V gene TRBV18 combines with J gene TRBJ1-1, with D unclear. Germline CDR1 is KGHSH and CDR2 is LQKENI. There are 12 residues in the CDR3. V lost 6 bases to trimming and J lost 7 bases, with 12 bases between them. The chain's CDR3 is CASSRRGDEAFF. In DNA, the CDR3 is TGTGCCAGCTCCCGGCGGGGTGATGAAGCTTTCTTT.

The table lists this clonotype with many counts. V usage is TRBV5-6 and J usage is TRBJ2-6; possibly TRBD2 for D (6 bases). The germline V and J ends were trimmed by 3 bases and 1 base, with 14 bases remaining between them. CDR3 size: 17 residues. CDR1 is SGHDT, CDR2 YYEEEE, per germline. The CDR3 sequence is CASSWGGPRSGANVLTF. The CDR3 DNA follows: TGTGCCAGCAGCTGGGGAGGCCCTCGGTCTGGGGCCAACGTCCTGACTTTC. The full variable domain, in which reference TRBV5-6 and TRBJ2-6 provide the parts outside the CDR3, is DAGVTQSPTHLIKTRGQQVTLRCSPKSGHDTVSWYQQALGQGPQFIFQYYEEEERQRGNFPDRFSGHQFPNYSSELNVNALLLGDSALYLCASSWGGPRSGANVLTFGAGSRLTVL.

This clonotype came up a few times. J is TRBJ1-4 and V is TRBV19; D is possibly TRBD1 (5 bases). Trimming took 7 bases from V and 0 from J, leaving 18 bases between them. Germline V gene data show CDR1 as LNHDA and CDR2 as SQIVND (reference sequence). This CDR3 has 17 residues. The CDR3 bases are TGTGCCAGTACCAAAGGTGGGGGTGCCGCAACTAATGAAAAACTGTTTTTT. This codes for CASTKGGGAATNEKLFF.

There are many counts of this clonotype. DNA for the CDR3: TGTGCCAGCACTCTCAAGGGCGGTAACTATGGCTACACCTTC. This translates into CASTLKGGNYGYTF. The genes are TRBV6-2 or TRBV6-3 and TRBJ1-2, with unresolved D. The CDR3 loop spans 14 amino acids. Germline-derived CDR1 and CDR2 are MNHEY and SVGEGT. Trimming took off 7 bases at V and 1 base at J, with 13 bases between the two ends.

In DNA, the CDR3 is TGTGCCAGCAGCCGTTTCAACGAGCAGTACTTC. It is translated as CASSRFNEQYF. The rearrangement joins TRBV3-1 to TRBJ2-7; D is unresolved. Germline lookup yields CDR1 LGHDT and CDR2 YNNKEL (reference sequence). The CDR3 is 11 amino acids. V was cut by 4 bases and J by 5 bases, with 6 bases left in between.

This clonotype came up many times. The chain uses TRBV7-2 and TRBJ1-1; the D is unclear. CDR3 length equals 13 residues. Between the trimmed V and J ends, which lost 2 bases and 4 bases, there was a span of 8 bases. Germline V gives CDR1 SGHTA, CDR2 FQGNSA. Here the CDR3 reads CASSLMPSTEAFF. The CDR3 nucleotides are TGTGCCAGCAGCTTAATGCCGAGCACTGAAGCTTTCTTT.

At least ten counts were recorded for this clonotype. J is TRBJ1-1 and V is TRBV7-2; possible D gene TRBD1, 5 bases. V shed 0 bases and J shed 1 base, with 9 bases lying between them. This CDR3 is built from 15 residues. Germline CDR1 reads SGHTA; CDR2 reads FQGNSA. CDR3 DNA: TGTGCCAGCAGCTTAGCGGGGCGGGGGAACACTGAAGCTTTCTTT. Its translation is CASSLAGRGNTEAFF.

Ten or more counts support this clonotype. The genes are TRBV7-2 and TRBJ2-1; possibly TRBD2 for D (6 bases). In germline, CDR1 is SGHTA, CDR2 FQGNSA. The CDR3 has 13 residues. The germline V and J ends were trimmed by 6 bases and 4 bases, with 10 bases remaining between them. In DNA, the CDR3 is TGTGCCAGCAGTGGAGGGGTTTACAATGAGCAGTTCTTC. This sequence encodes CASSGGVYNEQFF.

The chain employs TRBV20-1 and TRBJ1-3, with D maybe TRBD1 (6 bases). Germline values: CDR1 DFQATT, CDR2 SNEGSKA (reference sequence). CDR3 size: 16 residues. The ends were cut back, 2 bases at V and 1 base at J, with 15 bases in the middle. The CDR3 nucleotides are TGCAGTGCTAGAACCTCGTGGCAGGGGTCTGGAAACACCATATATTTT. The encoded protein is CSARTSWQGSGNTIYF.

The rearrangement joins TRBV30 to TRBJ1-5; D gene unclear. Trimming pared 0 bases from V and 5 bases from J, leaving 8 bases between. This CDR3 has 13 amino acids. The germline V gene has CDR1 GTSNPN and CDR2 SVGIG (reference sequence). This CDR3 is CAWSVQDYQPQHF. The CDR3 DNA is TGTGCCTGGAGTGTACAAGATTATCAGCCCCAGCATTTT. The entire variable domain, with the rest obtained from reference TRBV30 and TRBJ1-5, is as follows: SQTIHQWPATLVQPVGSPLSLECTVEGTSNPNLYWYRQAAGRGLQLLFYSVGIGQISSEVPQNLSASRPQDRQFILSSKKLLLSDSGFYLCAWSVQDYQPQHFGDGTRLSIL.